The entry below gives a single TCR beta chain sequence along with its context. Its matching antigen is unknown. The data derive from a study of a mutant IDH1 vaccine in newly diagnosed glioma. In germline, CDR1 is SGHRS, CDR2 YFSETQ. This CDR3 is 15 amino acids long. V lost 0 bases and J lost 0; bases outside the gene matches: 1. Time point here: week 11, during vaccination. It was 300 ug of mutant IDH1 20-mer peptide that made up each vaccine dose, given with topical imiquimod. Some clones are missing from TCRdb's copy, which holds only in-frame ones; the method was immunoSEQ multiplex PCR. The table lists tens of thousands of clones, under 80% of them singletons.

This receptor was identified in a man aged 18 to 30 with glioma. Some clones in this sample may be carry-over from other donors' samples. The rearrangement uses TRBV5-1 and TRBJ1-2; 8 bases map to TRBD1. This specimen consisted of peripheral blood mononuclear cells (PBMCs), obtained from a glioma patient whose treatment included an IDH1 peptide vaccine. CDR3 coding DNA: TGCGCCAGCAGCTTGGGGACAGGGACTAACTATGGCTACACCTTC. Residues: CASSLGTGTNYGYTF. The variable domain in full, with the rest retrieved from reference TRBV5-1 and TRBJ1-2, is KAGVTQTPRYLIKTRGQQVTLSCSPISGHRSVSWYQQTPGQGLQFLFEYFSETQRNKGNFPGRFSGRQFSNSRSEMNVSTLELGDSALYLCASSLGTGTNYGYTFGSGTRLTVV.